There are a few counts of the clone carrying this T cell receptor (beta chain). What it binds is unknown. 13 Jbeta primers and 60 Vbeta primers were used for the PCR. Here immunoSEQ multiplex PCR was the method, and the copy in TCRdb shows in-frame clones only, minus some. This sample carries more than 110,000 clones, nearly 10% of them seen once, and the ten largest clones take less than 2%. V dropped 2 bases and J dropped 3; count of bases not matched to a gene: 3. The CDR3 has 15 residues. Per germline, CDR1 SGHAT and CDR2 FQDESV (reference sequence). These data are taken from a study of cytomegalovirus exposure and HLA in healthy donors. Whole-study findings and limits: HLA alleles were associated with around 17,000 TCR beta sequences in a later analysis at 0.05 false discovery rate. Being productive about 90% or about 30% of the time was typical of most TCR beta V segments in an earlier analysis. Rarity held for most TCR sequences, but there were some public TCRs that occurred in many donors.

The source material was PBMCs. This chain connects TRBV11-1 to TRBJ2-3; 9 positions agree with TRBD1. The TCR was taken from a man in his fifties or sixties in good health and CMV-seronegative. The CDR3 sequence: CASSLSQGATDTQYF. For the CDR3, the DNA is TGTGCCAGCAGCTTATCACAGGGGGCAACAGATACGCAGTATTTT.